This TCR beta chain was retrieved from a study of identical twins (dated by TCRdb to about 2016). Turning to the overall study: The study deep-sequenced TCR alpha and beta repertoires from monozygotic twins, unrelated adults of various ages and cord blood to test whether fetal clonotypes persist. To rule out contamination, replicate twin experiments were performed at different times with different library preparation protocols. General conclusions and limits of the study: Conclusions relied on cross-sectional statistical analysis, since the same donors could not be followed over many years. In monozygotic twins, out-of-frame TCR alpha sharing was systematically underestimated by recombination models, although the models agreed with sharing between unrelated individuals. Fewer insertions were carried by abundant cord blood beta clonotypes; a weaker similar trend was observed in young adult naive repertoires, while no such trend was observed in memory repertoires. Invariant T cells such as MAIT and iNKT could partly confound zero-insertion analyses, although diverse VJ usage argued against such confounding for most clonotypes. Compared with coincidental sharing between unrelated individuals, out-of-frame TCR alpha sequences shared between twins showed an excess of sequences with low generation probability. A weaker excess of twin sharing was found in beta out-of-frame sequences because the signal-to-noise ratio was lowered by fewer shared sequences.

The library was generated by 5' RACE. The listed sequencing device is Illumina HiSeq 2000. Template switching added a universal primer binding site, and the final cDNA carried a unique molecular identifier that allowed TCR cDNA molecules to be counted accurately. First-strand cDNA for TCR alpha and beta chains was synthesized from specific primers in the conserved constant-segment region. Each cDNA library was double barcoded, with a SMART-Mk sample barcode plus Illumina barcodes, to control for contamination. TruSeq adapter sequences, together with Illumina sample barcodes, were added in two successive PCR steps. TCR alpha and beta cDNA libraries were sequenced on the Illumina HiSeq platform with custom primers. In the original analysis: Raw reads were processed with MiGEC to extract unique molecular identifiers, and MiXCR was used to determine CDR3 positions. For each individual, recombination models were inferred using an EM algorithm with the repgenHMM and IGoR tools. The analysis of shared clonotypes was done with the tcR package in R, with sharing normalized by the product of cloneset sizes. Out-of-frame nonproductive sequences were analyzed to study raw recombination free of thymic and clonal selection effects. TCRdb itself trimmed the public reads at Q25 with fastp, ran MiXCR and retained productive beta chains. All rows with the same CDR3 protein become a single entry with the most common DNA and genes. The V and J calls come from TCRdb's annotation, not from the publication. This sample has 500,000 to 600,000 distinct CDR3 sequences in its table, and approximately 22% of those were observed once. The biggest ten clones account for 0.8% to 1% of the sample.

Counted from cysteine to phenylalanine, this CDR3 has 13 amino acids. The entry retains the CDR3 DNA only, 39 bases that are in frame from base 1. Here V drops 5 bases and J drops 3 bases, and the junction holds 6 bases not matched to any gene. In the germline V gene (reference sequence), CDR1 corresponds to DFQATT and CDR2 to SNEGSKA. Every donor was a healthy Caucasian. Three pairs of female monozygotic twins, all aged roughly 18 to 29 years, made up the twin cohort. Positive isolation kits from Invitrogen were used to isolate CD4+ and CD8+ T cell populations. Remarks on this clonotype: What this receptor recognizes is not known. No base quality values were provided; no much bigger clone lies one nucleotide off.

Separately, the same data were catalogued under a study of T cells expressing NK-cell markers. Per that second paper: In sorted CD3+CD56+NKG2C+, CD3+CD56+NKG2C- and CD3+CD56-NKG2C+ T-cell subsets from about 8 donors, TCR beta-chain repertoires were profiled. Among the eight sequenced donors, only one was HCMV-seronegative, while the other seven were HCMV-seropositive. In several experiments an anti-gammadeltaTCR antibody was added to restrict sorting to alphabetaTCR-expressing T cells. In over five donors, the dominant CD3+CD56+NKG2C+ clonotypes were among the top 10 CD8+ clonotypes and accounted for about 1.0-7.5% of CD8+ T cells. Those dominant clonotypes were again the most abundant among CD3+CD56-NKG2C+ cells in a few donors, at about 28.3-60.1%. Whether the expanded NKG2C-expressing T cell clones were specific for HCMV antigens remained unclear. The eight sequenced donors were randomly selected healthy volunteers, three men and five women. A commercial ELISA kit detecting HCMV-specific IgG in serum was used to determine HCMV serostatus. MIGEC was used to demultiplex reads and group reads by UMI, and MiTCR was used to assemble and quantify clonotypes. To remove erroneous sequences, TCR cDNA sequences were retained only when supported by two or more reads. The tcR package was used for downstream repertoire analysis, and clonotypes were matched across fractions by CDR3 nucleotide sequence plus V segment. VDJmatch was used to annotate antigen specificity against VDJdb, with one amino acid substitution allowed in CDR3.

This receptor was taken from a woman between 18 and 29 years old in good health. Sequenced material: CD4+ T cells sorted from blood. The chain links TRBV20-1 with TRBJ2-7; 8 bases in the junction line up with TRBD2. The DNA sequence is given as TGCAGTGCTGGACGGGGGGGCTGCTACGAGCAGTACTTC. Its protein is CSAGRGGCYEQYF.